A selection of T cell receptor beta chains follows, all from one sample in a study of blood T cell repertoires in COVID-19. Profiled with immunoSEQ multiplex PCR; TCRdb holds only in-frame clones, not every one. The sample yields 150,000 to 200,000 clones, 93% seen once. Sequences were obtained from peripheral blood. These receptors were taken from a woman aged 60 to 75 with COVID-19, enrolled during active disease. CDR3s include the opening cysteine and the closing phenylalanine or tryptophan. Fields, in order: V gene, clone size, CDR3 length, D gene, J gene, CDR3 protein, CDR3 DNA. D genes are given only for firm matches. For some rows the clone size is stated as once, few or many, or as a class when expanded; others skip it.

TRBV19	-	18	TRBD2	TRBJ2-3	CASKAAAGLAESTDTQYF	TGTGCCAGTAAGGCCGCGGCGGGGCTAGCGGAGAGCACAGATACGCAGTATTTT
TRBV10-3	-	14	TRBD1	TRBJ1-1	CAISEGQGNTEAFF	TGTGCCATCAGTGAGGGACAGGGGAACACTGAAGCTTTCTTT
TRBV5-4	once	14	TRBD1	TRBJ2-7	CASSAGQGSYEQYF	TGTGCCAGCAGCGCGGGACAGGGATCCTACGAGCAGTACTTC
TRBV6-6	-	16	-	TRBJ2-3	CASSSRGGAAVDTQYF	TGTGCCAGCAGTTCTAGGGGGGGGGCAGCCGTAGATACGCAGTATTTT
TRBV12-5	-	12	-	TRBJ2-1	CASGLSRNEQFF	TGTGCTAGTGGTCTTAGCCGGAATGAGCAGTTCTTC
TRBV6-6	-	14	-	TRBJ1-3	CASSYGGNGNTIYF	TGTGCCAGCAGTTACGGGGGGAATGGAAACACCATATATTTT
TRBV15	-	16	TRBD2	TRBJ2-1	CATSRGTSGDYNEQFF	TGTGCCACCAGCAGAGGGACTAGCGGGGATTACAATGAGCAGTTCTTC
TRBV15	-	13	-	TRBJ1-4	CATSRDQNEKLFF	TGTGCCACCAGCAGAGATCAAAATGAAAAACTGTTTTTT
TRBV11-2	-	14	-	TRBJ2-7	CASSLNRWINEQYF	TGTGCCAGCAGCTTGAACAGGTGGATCAACGAGCAGTACTTC
TRBV5-4	once	16	TRBD1	TRBJ2-1	CASTGDSNPVYNEQFF	TGTGCCAGCACCGGGGACAGCAACCCCGTCTACAATGAGCAGTTCTTC
TRBV3-1/TRBV3-2	once	13	-	TRBJ1-1	CASTTTVNTEAFF	TGTGCCAGCACCACGACAGTTAACACTGAAGCTTTCTTT
TRBV29-1	-	14	-	TRBJ1-5	CSVKDSNSAQPQHF	TGCAGCGTTAAGGACAGTAATTCGGCTCAGCCCCAGCATTTT
TRBV7-9	-	15	TRBD1	TRBJ1-6	CASSLEGQGNSPLHF	TGTGCCAGCAGCTTAGAAGGACAGGGAAATTCACCCCTCCACTTT
TRBV10-3	-	15	TRBD1	TRBJ1-3	CAISYSGQSGNTIYF	TGTGCCATCAGTTACTCGGGACAGTCTGGAAACACCATATATTTT
TRBV2	-	14	-	TRBJ2-7	CASSERRASYEQYF	TGTGCCAGCAGTGAAAGGAGAGCAAGCTACGAGCAGTACTTC
TRBV11-2	-	15	TRBD2	TRBJ2-5	CASSLVRIGGETQYF	TGTGCCAGCAGCTTAGTCCGGATCGGGGGGGAGACCCAGTACTTC
TRBV5-4	-	16	TRBD2	TRBJ2-2	CASSSGLAGWSGELFF	TGTGCCAGCAGCTCTGGACTAGCGGGGTGGAGCGGGGAGCTGTTTTTT
TRBV11-2	-	14	-	TRBJ1-6	CASTPAGGIEALHF	TGTGCCAGCACCCCCGCGGGAGGCATTGAGGCCCTCCACTTT
TRBV19	-	13	TRBD1	TRBJ1-2	CASSMWDRGGYTF	TGTGCCAGTAGTATGTGGGACAGGGGTGGCTACACCTTC
TRBV19	-	14	-	TRBJ1-1	CASSFQGLNTEAFF	TGTGCCAGTAGTTTCCAGGGGTTGAACACTGAAGCTTTCTTT
TRBV5-1	-	13	-	TRBJ1-5	CASSFGGGQPQHF	TGCGCCAGCAGCTTCGGGGGAGGGCAGCCCCAGCATTTT
TRBV3-1/TRBV3-2	-	15	-	TRBJ1-2	CASSQDPLTLYGYTF	TGTGCCAGCAGCCAAGATCCCTTGACACTTTATGGCTACACCTTC
TRBV19	-	16	-	TRBJ1-1	CASSVRWLTVNTEAFF	TGTGCCAGTAGTGTCAGGTGGCTGACCGTGAACACTGAAGCTTTCTTT
TRBV27	-	13	-	TRBJ1-6	CASSFQGNSPLHF	TGTGCCAGCAGTTTCCAGGGAAATTCACCCCTCCACTTT
TRBV6-1	once	14	-	TRBJ1-1	CASSERGPNTEAFF	TGTGCCAGCAGTGAAAGGGGTCCGAACACTGAAGCTTTCTTT
TRBV6-2/TRBV6-3	once	14	-	TRBJ2-3	CASSPRGFTDTQYF	TGTGCCAGCAGTCCCAGGGGATTCACAGATACGCAGTATTTT
TRBV5-1	-	15	TRBD1	TRBJ1-4	CASSLGDRTNEKLFF	TGCGCCAGCAGCTTGGGGGACAGGACTAATGAAAAACTGTTTTTT
TRBV9	-	13	-	TRBJ1-1	CASTSHRGTEAFF	TGTGCCAGCACAAGTCACCGGGGCACTGAAGCTTTCTTT
TRBV5-1	-	15	-	TRBJ1-2	CASSEAGWTPGGYTF	TGCGCCAGCAGCGAGGCAGGGTGGACCCCTGGAGGCTACACCTTC
TRBV15	-	17	TRBD2	TRBJ2-3	CATRPKLLAGGPDTQYF	TGTGCCACCAGACCGAAGCTTCTAGCGGGGGGGCCAGATACGCAGTATTTT
TRBV11-2	once	13	-	TRBJ1-1	CASSQQGNTEAFF	TGTGCCAGCAGCCAGCAGGGGAACACTGAAGCTTTCTTT
TRBV19	few	13	TRBD1	TRBJ1-5	CASGQGANQPQHF	TGTGCCAGCGGACAGGGCGCCAATCAGCCCCAGCATTTT
TRBV12-5	-	15	-	TRBJ1-5	CASGLGGAVNQPQHF	TGTGCTAGTGGTTTGGGCGGGGCAGTCAATCAGCCCCAGCATTTT
TRBV18	-	12	-	TRBJ1-2	CASSLGGLGYTF	TGTGCCAGCTCTTTGGGGGGGCTTGGCTACACCTTC
TRBV15	-	16	TRBD1	TRBJ2-1	CATSKMRQGGYNEQFF	TGTGCCACCAGCAAGATGAGACAGGGGGGGTACAATGAGCAGTTCTTC
TRBV9	-	15	-	TRBJ1-3	CASSADGQIGNTIYF	TGTGCCAGCAGTGCGGACGGACAGATTGGAAACACCATATATTTT
TRBV16	-	15	-	TRBJ1-5	CASSLGAGWEQPQHF	TGTGCCAGCAGCCTCGGAGCAGGCTGGGAGCAGCCCCAGCATTTT
TRBV7-9	-	17	TRBD1	TRBJ1-1	CASSAFDRTGSGTEAFF	TGTGCCAGCAGCGCCTTTGACCGGACAGGCAGCGGAACTGAAGCTTTCTTT
TRBV9	-	15	-	TRBJ1-6	CASSVEPEPNSPLHF	TGTGCCAGCAGCGTAGAACCCGAGCCTAATTCACCCCTCCACTTT
TRBV29-1	-	15	-	TRBJ1-1	CSVTTGNPRDTEAFF	TGCAGCGTTACAACAGGCAATCCCAGAGACACTGAAGCTTTCTTT
TRBV6-4	-	13	TRBD2	TRBJ2-1	CASTLAGWIEQFF	TGTGCCAGCACCCTAGCGGGGTGGATTGAGCAGTTCTTC
TRBV4-3	-	17	-	TRBJ2-2	CASSQGAGFYGTGELFF	TGCGCCAGCAGCCAAGGAGCAGGGTTTTATGGCACCGGGGAGCTGTTTTTT
TRBV11-2	-	17	-	TRBJ2-1	CASSLDAGIGGQYEQFF	TGTGCCAGCAGCTTAGATGCTGGAATTGGGGGCCAGTATGAGCAGTTCTTC
TRBV7-3	-	16	-	TRBJ2-2	CASSLNSRGNTGELFF	TGTGCCAGCAGCTTAAACTCCCGGGGGAACACCGGGGAGCTGTTTTTT
TRBV5-1	-	17	TRBD1	TRBJ2-7	CASSSINDRVGSYEQYF	TGCGCCAGCAGCTCGATAAACGACAGGGTCGGGTCCTACGAGCAGTACTTC
TRBV18	-	17	-	TRBJ1-1	CASSPATRRQGNTEAFF	TGTGCCAGCTCACCTGCGACTCGGCGGCAGGGGAACACTGAAGCTTTCTTT
TRBV5-1	-	15	-	TRBJ1-5	CASSPSGASNQPQHF	TGCGCCAGCAGCCCCAGTGGAGCGAGCAATCAGCCCCAGCATTTT
TRBV5-4	-	13	-	TRBJ2-2	CASSLVQAGELFF	TGTGCCAGCAGCTTGGTCCAGGCCGGGGAGCTGTTTTTT
TRBV14	-	15	-	TRBJ1-5	CASSQTGAVNQPQHF	TGTGCCAGCAGCCAGACAGGAGCCGTCAATCAGCCCCAGCATTTT
TRBV24-1	-	17	-	TRBJ1-1	CATSDSDNWRLDTEAFF	TGTGCCACCAGTGATTCGGACAATTGGCGACTAGACACTGAAGCTTTCTTT
TRBV3-1/TRBV3-2	-	15	TRBD1	TRBJ1-1	CASSADRGLETEAFF	TGTGCCAGCAGCGCAGACAGGGGGCTGGAGACTGAAGCTTTCTTT
TRBV7-2	once	15	TRBD1	TRBJ2-1	CASSLAQGMGGEQFF	TGTGCCAGCAGCTTAGCACAGGGGATGGGCGGTGAGCAGTTCTTC
TRBV5-6	-	18	-	TRBJ2-7	CASSAGVRFSSGFYEQYF	TGTGCCAGCAGCGCTGGGGTGAGGTTTAGTAGCGGATTCTACGAGCAGTACTTC
TRBV19	-	14	-	TRBJ2-7	CASSRDTASYEQYF	TGTGCCAGTAGCCGGGACACAGCTTCCTACGAGCAGTACTTC
TRBV7-9	once	16	TRBD1	TRBJ2-1	CASSLAGTGFYNEQFF	TGTGCCAGCAGCCTAGCCGGGACAGGGTTCTACAATGAGCAGTTCTTC
TRBV19	-	15	TRBD2	TRBJ2-1	CASHPSSGGYNEQFF	TGTGCCAGCCACCCGTCTAGCGGGGGATACAATGAGCAGTTCTTC
TRBV11-2	-	17	TRBD2	TRBJ2-7	CASSFGDQRGYGGEQYF	TGTGCCAGCAGCTTCGGGGACCAGCGGGGGTATGGGGGAGAGCAGTACTTC
TRBV19	-	15	TRBD2	TRBJ2-1	CASRAAGGSYNEQFF	TGTGCCAGTAGAGCAGCGGGGGGCTCCTACAATGAGCAGTTCTTC
TRBV5-1	once	15	-	TRBJ2-1	CASSLDRPLDNEQFF	TGCGCCAGCAGTCTAGACAGGCCCCTCGACAATGAGCAGTTCTTC